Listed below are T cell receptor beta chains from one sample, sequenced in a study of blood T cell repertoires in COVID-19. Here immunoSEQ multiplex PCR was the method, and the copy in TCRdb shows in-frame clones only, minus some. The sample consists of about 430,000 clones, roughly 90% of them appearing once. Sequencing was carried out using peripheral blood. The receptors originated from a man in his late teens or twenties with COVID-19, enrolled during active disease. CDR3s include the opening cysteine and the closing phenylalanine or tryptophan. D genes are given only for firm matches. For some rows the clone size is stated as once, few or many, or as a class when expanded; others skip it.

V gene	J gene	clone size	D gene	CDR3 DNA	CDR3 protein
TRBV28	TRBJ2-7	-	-	TGTGCCAGCAGTTTACCCAGCTACGAGCAGTACTTC	CASSLPSYEQYF
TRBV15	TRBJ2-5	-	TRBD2	TGTGCCACCAGCAGAGGAGCAGGGAGGGCTTTCCAAGAGACCCAGTACTTC	CATSRGAGRAFQETQYF
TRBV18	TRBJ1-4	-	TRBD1	TGTGCCAGCTCACCGGAGGGGGCGTCTAATGAAAAACTGTTTTTT	CASSPEGASNEKLFF
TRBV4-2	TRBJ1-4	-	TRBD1	TGTGCCAGCAGCAAGAGAAACAGGGGTCAGAGTGAAAAACTGTTTTTT	CASSKRNRGQSEKLFF
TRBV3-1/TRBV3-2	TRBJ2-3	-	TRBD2	TGTGCCAGCAGCCTGCGGGGGAGCACAGATACGCAGTATTTT	CASSLRGSTDTQYF
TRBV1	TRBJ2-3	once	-	TGCACCAGCAGCCAAGATCGAATTTGGGGGGGGGATGTAGATACGCAGTATTTT	CTSSQDRIWGGDVDTQYF
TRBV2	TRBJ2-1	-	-	TGTGCCAGCACCGGGGGGCGGGGGCAGTTCTTC	CASTGGRGQFF
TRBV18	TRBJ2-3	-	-	TGTGCCAGTAACTCGGTGATCACAGATACGCAGTATTTT	CASNSVITDTQYF
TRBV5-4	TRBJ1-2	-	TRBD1	TGTGCCAGCAGCACCGGGACAGGGGGAAACTATGGCTACACCTTC	CASSTGTGGNYGYTF
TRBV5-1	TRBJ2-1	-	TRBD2	TGCGCCAGCAGCACCCTAGCGGGAGAGGAGCAGTTCTTC	CASSTLAGEEQFF
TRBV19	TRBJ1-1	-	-	TGTGCCAGTAGTATCCGGGGGGTGGTGAACACTGAAGCTTTCTTT	CASSIRGVVNTEAFF
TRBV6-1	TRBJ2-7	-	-	TGTGCCAGCAGTGAAGTGGCGGGCAGTAGTTCATACGAGCAGTACTTC	CASSEVAGSSSYEQYF
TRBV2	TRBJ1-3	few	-	TGTGCCAGCAGTGGACACTCTGGAAACACCATATATTTT	CASSGHSGNTIYF
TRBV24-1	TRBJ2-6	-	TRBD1	TGTGCCACCGGTCCCGGGACAGGGGATGAGTCTGGGGCCAACGTCCTGACTTTC	CATGPGTGDESGANVLTF
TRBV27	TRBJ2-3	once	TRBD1	TGTGCCAGCAGCCCCCGGGGGACAGGGGACACAGATACGCAGTATTTT	CASSPRGTGDTDTQYF
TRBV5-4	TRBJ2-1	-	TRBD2	TGTGCCAGCAGCTTGGGACTAGCGGCGAAGCAGTTCTTC	CASSLGLAAKQFF
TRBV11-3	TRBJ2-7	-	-	TGTGCCAGCAGCTTTCGCAAGGGGCCGAGCTCCTACGAGCAGTACTTC	CASSFRKGPSSYEQYF
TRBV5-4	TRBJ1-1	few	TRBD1	TGTGCCAGCAGCGCGACAGGGCTGAACACTGAAGCTTTCTTT	CASSATGLNTEAFF
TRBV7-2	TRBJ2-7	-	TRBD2	TGTGCCAGCAGCTCAGATGTGCTAGCGGGTCTACCCTACGAGCAGTACTTC	CASSSDVLAGLPYEQYF
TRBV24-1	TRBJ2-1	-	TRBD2	TGTGCCACCAGCCCAACCGGGACTAGCGGGAGATATGAGCAGTTCTTC	CATSPTGTSGRYEQFF
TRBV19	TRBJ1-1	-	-	TGTGCCAGTAGTAGAGTTAATATGAACACTGAAGCTTTCTTT	CASSRVNMNTEAFF
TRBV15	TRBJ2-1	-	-	TGTGCCACCAGCAGAGATATACAGAATGAGCAGTTCTTC	CATSRDIQNEQFF
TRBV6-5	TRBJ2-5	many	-	TGTGCCAGCAGTTACGGCGCAGCGGAAGAGACCCAGTACTTC	CASSYGAAEETQYF
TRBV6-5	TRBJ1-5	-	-	TGTGCCAGCATCTTAAGGGGCAGCAATCAGCCCCAGCATTTT	CASILRGSNQPQHF
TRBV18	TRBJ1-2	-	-	TGTGCCAGCTCACCACCGCGGGGGAGCTCGGACTATGGCTACACCTTC	CASSPPRGSSDYGYTF
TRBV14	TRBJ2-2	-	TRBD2	TGTGCCAGCAGCCAAGGGGGCGGGAGAGGCACCGGGGAGCTGTTTTTT	CASSQGGGRGTGELFF
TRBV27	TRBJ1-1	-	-	TGTGCCAGCAGTTTATCGATTCGGGGACATCGCACTGAAGCTTTCTTT	CASSLSIRGHRTEAFF
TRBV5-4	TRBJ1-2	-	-	TGTGCCAGCAGCCCCAAAGGAGAACTCCCTAACTATGGCTACACCTTC	CASSPKGELPNYGYTF
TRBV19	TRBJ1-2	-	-	TGTGCCAGTAGATCGATGGGAGGGGGGAACTATGGCTACACCTTC	CASRSMGGGNYGYTF
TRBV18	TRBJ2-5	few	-	TGTGCCAGCTCCGGGACACGCCAAGAGACCCAGTACTTC	CASSGTRQETQYF
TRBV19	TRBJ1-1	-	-	TGTGCCAGTAGCCGGTCCCCGAGTACTGAAGCTTTCTTT	CASSRSPSTEAFF
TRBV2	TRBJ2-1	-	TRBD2	TGTGCCAGCAGTGAGAGGAGACTAGCCGAGAATGAGCAGTTCTTC	CASSERRLAENEQFF
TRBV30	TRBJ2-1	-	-	TGTGCCTGGAGTCGGGGGAATGAGCAGTTCTTC	CAWSRGNEQFF
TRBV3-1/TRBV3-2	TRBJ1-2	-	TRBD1	TGTGCCAGCAGCCAAGTCGGGACAGGGTCTGGCTACACCTTC	CASSQVGTGSGYTF
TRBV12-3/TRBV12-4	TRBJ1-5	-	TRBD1	TGTGCCAGCAGCCCCAGGGGGCGTCAGCCCCAGCATTTT	CASSPRGRQPQHF
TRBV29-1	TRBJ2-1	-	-	TGCAGCGTTAAACTTGGTAATGAGCAGTTCTTC	CSVKLGNEQFF
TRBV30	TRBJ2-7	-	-	TGTGCCTGGAGTGGGAGGGACCCATACGAGCAGTACTTC	CAWSGRDPYEQYF
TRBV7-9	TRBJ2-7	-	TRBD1	TGTGCCAGCAGCTTAGTAACGGGCAAGGGACAGGGCTACGAGCAGTACTTC	CASSLVTGKGQGYEQYF
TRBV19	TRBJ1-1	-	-	TGTGCCAGTAGCCTACAGGGATTCGCTGAAGCTTTCTTT	CASSLQGFAEAFF
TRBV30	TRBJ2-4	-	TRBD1	TGTGCCTGGAGTCAGGGGGTCCAAAACATTCAGTACTTC	CAWSQGVQNIQYF
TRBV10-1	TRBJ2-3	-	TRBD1	TGCGCCAGCAGTGAGTCATGGCAGGGGGCTTCAGATACGCAGTATTTT	CASSESWQGASDTQYF
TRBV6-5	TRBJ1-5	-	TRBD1	TGTGCCAGCAGTTACGGGACAGGTTTGGGTCAGCCCCAGCATTTT	CASSYGTGLGQPQHF
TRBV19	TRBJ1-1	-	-	TGTGCCAGTAGTATAGGTCAGGGGAACACTGAAGCTTTCTTT	CASSIGQGNTEAFF
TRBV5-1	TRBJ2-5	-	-	TGCGCCAGCAGCTTCGATCAGGAGACCCAGTACTTC	CASSFDQETQYF
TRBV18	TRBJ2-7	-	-	TGTGCCAGCTCACCGCAGGTCTACGAGCAGTACTTC	CASSPQVYEQYF
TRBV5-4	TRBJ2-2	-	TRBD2	TGTGCCAGCAATCCAGCCGCCGGGACTAGCGGCTACACCGGGGAGCTGTTTTTT	CASNPAAGTSGYTGELFF
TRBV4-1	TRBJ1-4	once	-	TGCGCCAGCAGCCAAGCTGGGGCTTGGGAAAAACTGTTTTTT	CASSQAGAWEKLFF
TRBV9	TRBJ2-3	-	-	TGTGCCAGCAGCGTGGGGACTCTTGGGGATACGCAGTATTTT	CASSVGTLGDTQYF
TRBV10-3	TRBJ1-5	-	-	TGTGCCATCAGTGAGTCGGGGAGAGATCAGCCCCAGCATTTT	CAISESGRDQPQHF
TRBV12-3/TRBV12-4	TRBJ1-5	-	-	TGTGCCAGCAGGATAGGGGATGATCAGCCCCAGCATTTT	CASRIGDDQPQHF
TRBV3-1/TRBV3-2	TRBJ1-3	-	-	TGTGCCAGCAGCCAAGGCAGGGGAAACACCATATATTTT	CASSQGRGNTIYF
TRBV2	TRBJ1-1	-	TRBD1	TGTGCCAGCAGTGAGATGACAGGGGGAGAATCTGAAGCTTTCTTT	CASSEMTGGESEAFF
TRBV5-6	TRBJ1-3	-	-	TGTGCCAGCAGCCGAGGATTGGATGGAAACACCATATATTTT	CASSRGLDGNTIYF
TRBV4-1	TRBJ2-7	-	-	TGCGCCAGCAGCCAAGAAGCGGACGGCTCCTACGAGCAGTACTTC	CASSQEADGSYEQYF
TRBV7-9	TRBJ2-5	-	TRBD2	TGTGCCAGCAGCTTATTCGTAGCGGGAGGGCCGGGGCAAGAGACCCAGTACTTC	CASSLFVAGGPGQETQYF
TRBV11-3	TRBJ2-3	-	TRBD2	TGTGCCAGCAGCCCAACACTAGCGGCCGCGCAGTATTTT	CASSPTLAAAQYF
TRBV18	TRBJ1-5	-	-	TGTGCCAGCTCACCCCAGGGTTATCAGCCCCAGCATTTT	CASSPQGYQPQHF
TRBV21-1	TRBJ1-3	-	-	TGTGCCAGCAGCAAAATTACAGGAGGGAACACCATATATTTT	CASSKITGGNTIYF
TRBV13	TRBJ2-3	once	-	TGTGCCAGCAGTAGACAGGGCACAGATACGCAGTATTTT	CASSRQGTDTQYF
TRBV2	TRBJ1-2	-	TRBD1	TGTGCCAGCAGTCGGGACAGCGCTAACTATGGCTACACCTTC	CASSRDSANYGYTF